This T cell receptor (beta chain) emerged from a study of T cells after yellow fever vaccination. General study findings and limits: On re-exposure, the response was weaker but peaked faster, at day 5 versus 15.

A single record per CDR3 protein comes from TCRdb applying MiXCR to the 5' RACE reads. The repertoire holds 150,000 to 200,000 distinct CDR3 sequences, around 9.3% seen once, with about a third in the top ten. Germline V lookup: CDR1 MRHNA, CDR2 SNTAGT. Trimming removed 3 bases from V and 2 bases from J, with 9 bases in between. The CDR3 runs to 14 residues. This clonotype was counted at least ten times. Antigen: not known. The J gene is TRBJ2-3, the V gene TRBV6-4, with D perhaps TRBD2 (6 bases). This clonotype was obtained from a man aged 18 to 30 who received the YFV17D yellow fever vaccine. This sample comprised CD8+ T cells sorted from PBMCs, obtained 45 days after the yellow fever booster vaccination. CDR3 sequence reads: CASSDGGTTDTQYF. CDR3 DNA sequence: TGTGCCAGCAGTGATGGGGGGACCACAGATACGCAGTATTTT.